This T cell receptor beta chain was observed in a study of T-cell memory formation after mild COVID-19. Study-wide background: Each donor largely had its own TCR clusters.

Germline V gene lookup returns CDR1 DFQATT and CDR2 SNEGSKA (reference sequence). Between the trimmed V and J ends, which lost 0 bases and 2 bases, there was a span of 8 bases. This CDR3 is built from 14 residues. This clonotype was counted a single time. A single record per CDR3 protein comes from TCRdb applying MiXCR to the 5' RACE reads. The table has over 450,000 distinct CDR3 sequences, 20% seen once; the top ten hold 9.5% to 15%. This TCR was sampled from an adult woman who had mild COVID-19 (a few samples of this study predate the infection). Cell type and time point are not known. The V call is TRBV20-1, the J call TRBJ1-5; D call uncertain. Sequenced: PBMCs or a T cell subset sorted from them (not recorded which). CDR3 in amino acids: CSAREGGRNQPQHF. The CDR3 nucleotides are TGCAGTGCTAGAGAGGGCGGCCGCAATCAGCCCCAGCATTTT.